Following are 5 T cell receptor beta chains from one sample sequenced in a study of blood T cell repertoires in COVID-19. Here immunoSEQ multiplex PCR was the method, and the copy in TCRdb shows in-frame clones only, minus some. The data hold approximately 130,000 clones, with around 83% observed a single time. What was sequenced was peripheral blood. Receptors were obtained from a human donor in a cohort sampled during active COVID-19.

The chain has TRBV24-1 and TRBJ2-7; tentatively, D is TRBD1 (6 bases). This CDR3 has 18 amino acids. CDR1 and CDR2 (germline): KGHDR, SFDVKD. V was pared by 5 bases and J by 3 bases, with 25 bases between. The CDR3 DNA reads as TGTGCCACCAGTGTCTGGATAGTAGGTACTGGACAGAACTACGAGCAGTACGTC. This gives the protein CATSVWIVGTGQNYEQYV.

About this clone itself: This sample also contains other DNA sequences that code for the same CDR3. The genes are TRBV19 and TRBJ1-1, with D hard to call. CDR3 length: 14 amino acids. Trimming shortened V by 9 bases and J by 2 bases, and 16 bases separated the two germline ends. Germline lookup yields CDR1 LNHDA and CDR2 SQIVND (reference sequence). CDR3 coding DNA: TGTGCCAGCCGCCCGACGGGAAGTAACACTGAAGCTTTCTTT. It yields the protein CASRPTGSNTEAFF.

The chain couples TRBV30 to TRBJ2-3; D is uncertain. The germline V gene has CDR1 GTSNPN and CDR2 SVGIG (reference sequence). Between the trimmed V and J ends, which lost 1 base and 3 bases, there was a span of 8 bases. This CDR3 contains 13 residues. CDR3 sequence (DNA): TGTGCCTGGAGTGGGGCCTTGACAGATACGCAGTATTTT. This sequence encodes CAWSGALTDTQYF.

V usage is TRBV5-5 and J usage is TRBJ1-2, with D unresolved. The germline V gene has CDR1 SGHKS and CDR2 YYEKEE (reference sequence). The CDR3 is made up of 14 amino acids. V lost 10 bases and J lost 4, with 20 bases in between. This CDR3 reads CAGAQDPLPYGYTF. The CDR3 coding sequence is TGTGCCGGAGCTCAAGATCCCCTTCCCTATGGCTACACCTTC.

This clone was recorded only once. The chain recombines TRBV29-1 with TRBJ1-2; D not certain. The CDR3 is made up of 13 amino acids. Germline V gene lookup returns CDR1 SQVTM and CDR2 ANQGSEA. V was shortened by 4 bases and J by 3 bases, with 12 bases between the two germline ends. In nucleotides, the CDR3 is TGCAGCGTTGGGACCCAGCGGGACTATGGCTACACCTTC. This codes for CSVGTQRDYGYTF.